This paragraph reports one T cell receptor (beta chain). Its antigen is undetermined. The sample comes from a study of cytotoxic CD8 clonotypes in ibrutinib-treated CLL. Study-wide results and caveats: Elevated clonality accompanied ibrutinib response, with a return toward baseline values at progression.

V was pared by 5 bases and J by 5 bases, with 10 bases between. The CDR3 is made up of 13 amino acids. Germline V lookup: CDR1 SGHTA, CDR2 FQGTGA. TCRdb keeps only in-frame clones here, not all; method: immunoSEQ multiplex PCR. The sample carries about 25,000 clones, roughly 85% recorded once. The V gene is TRBV7-3, the J gene TRBJ2-1; D is unclear. The source of this sequence is a human donor with chronic lymphocytic leukemia. Material: PBMCs, obtained after 24 months of ibrutinib treatment. The CDR3 loop reads CASSPGPNNEQFF. The CDR3 DNA reads TGTGCCAGCAGCCCTGGACCCAACAATGAGCAGTTCTTC.